Listed below are T cell receptor beta chains from one sample, sequenced in a study of yellow fever vaccine responses in identical twins. MiXCR, run by TCRdb on the RT-PCR reads, gives a single entry per CDR3 protein. The table includes thousands of distinct CDR3 sequences, roughly 86% detected once. Sequenced here: T cells from blood (PBMCs), unsorted or a sorted subset (not recorded which), sampled before or after yellow fever vaccination (not recorded which). The receptors were sampled from a woman younger than 30 who received the yellow fever vaccine. Both conserved end residues are part of each CDR3. Fields, in order: D gene, V gene, CDR3 protein. The D gene is left open where the match is weak.

d_gene: NA; v_gene: TRBV11-2; CDR3aa: CASSFELNEQFF
d_gene: NA; v_gene: TRBV4-2; CDR3aa: CASSGRGGWGYTF
d_gene: NA; v_gene: TRBV20-1; CDR3aa: CSAREREGYYEQYF
d_gene: NA; v_gene: TRBV11-3; CDR3aa: CASSLDPQTGELFF
d_gene: NA; v_gene: TRBV3-1; CDR3aa: CASSQGVSNQPQHF
d_gene: NA; v_gene: TRBV5-8; CDR3aa: CASSLVFRGETQYF
d_gene: NA; v_gene: TRBV7-9; CDR3aa: CASSLASGQPQHF
d_gene: NA; v_gene: TRBV20-1; CDR3aa: CSASSDLDTQYF
d_gene: NA; v_gene: TRBV11-3; CDR3aa: CASSLGSGTYNEQFF
d_gene: TRBD1; v_gene: TRBV20-1; CDR3aa: CSAFPGTGFPDTQYF
d_gene: NA; v_gene: TRBV6-1; CDR3aa: CASSEHKNIQYF
d_gene: TRBD2; v_gene: TRBV29-1; CDR3aa: CSAVRRESGEQFF
d_gene: NA; v_gene: TRBV18; CDR3aa: CASSPQGSDTEAFF
d_gene: NA; v_gene: TRBV5-6; CDR3aa: CASTFTFGNTEAFF
d_gene: TRBD2; v_gene: TRBV18; CDR3aa: CASSPLASGTETQYF
d_gene: NA; v_gene: TRBV7-9; CDR3aa: CASSPQDGSGLGYTF
d_gene: NA; v_gene: TRBV29-1; CDR3aa: CSATTSGYDEQYF